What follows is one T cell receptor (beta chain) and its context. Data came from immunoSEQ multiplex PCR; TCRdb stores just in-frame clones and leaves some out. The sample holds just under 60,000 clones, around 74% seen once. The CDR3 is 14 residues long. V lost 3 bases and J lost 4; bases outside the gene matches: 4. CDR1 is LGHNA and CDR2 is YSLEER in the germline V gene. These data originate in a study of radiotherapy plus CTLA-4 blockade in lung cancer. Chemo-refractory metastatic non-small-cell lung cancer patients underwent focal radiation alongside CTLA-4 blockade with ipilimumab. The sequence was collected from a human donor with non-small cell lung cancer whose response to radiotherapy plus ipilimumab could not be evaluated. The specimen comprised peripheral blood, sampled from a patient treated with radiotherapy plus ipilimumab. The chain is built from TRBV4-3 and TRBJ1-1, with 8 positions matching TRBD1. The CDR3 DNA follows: TGCGCCAGCAGCCACGGACAGGGAGGCACTGAAGCTTTCTTT. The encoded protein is CASSHGQGGTEAFF.